This T cell receptor (beta chain) was sequenced in a study of blood T cell repertoires in COVID-19. The data were produced by immunoSEQ multiplex PCR, yet TCRdb's version contains in-frame clones alone and is incomplete. Counted here are over 150,000 clones, roughly four fifths occurring once; the ten biggest clones make up around 10%. The germline V gene encodes CDR1 SGHVS and CDR2 FQNEAQ. This CDR3 spans 15 amino acids. The J segment lost 7 bases and the V segment lost 5 bases, leaving 6 bases of the junction unmatched. Patients at the Seattle site were enrolled during active infection and followed longitudinally.

The sequence was obtained from a woman at least 80 years old with COVID-19, enrolled during active disease. The gene calls are TRBV7-8 and TRBJ2-1; 12 bases are a match to TRBD2. The sequenced material came from peripheral blood. As DNA, the CDR3 is TGTGCCAGCAGCCCAGGGACTAGCGGGCTTAATGAGCAGTTCTTC. This codes for CASSPGTSGLNEQFF.